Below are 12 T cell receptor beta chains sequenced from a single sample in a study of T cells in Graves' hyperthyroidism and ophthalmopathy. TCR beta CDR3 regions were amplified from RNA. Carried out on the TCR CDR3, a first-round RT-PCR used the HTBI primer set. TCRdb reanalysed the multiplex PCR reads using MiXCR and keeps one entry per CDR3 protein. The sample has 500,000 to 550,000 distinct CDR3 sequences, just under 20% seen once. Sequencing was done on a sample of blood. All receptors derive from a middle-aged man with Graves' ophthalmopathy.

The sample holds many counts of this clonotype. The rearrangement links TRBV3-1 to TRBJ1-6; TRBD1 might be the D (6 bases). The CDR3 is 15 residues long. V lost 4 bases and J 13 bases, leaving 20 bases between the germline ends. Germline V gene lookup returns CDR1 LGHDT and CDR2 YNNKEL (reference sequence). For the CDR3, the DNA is TGTGCCAGCAGCCCCTTGACAGGACTTTCTTCGCCCCTCCACTTT. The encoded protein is CASSPLTGLSSPLHF.

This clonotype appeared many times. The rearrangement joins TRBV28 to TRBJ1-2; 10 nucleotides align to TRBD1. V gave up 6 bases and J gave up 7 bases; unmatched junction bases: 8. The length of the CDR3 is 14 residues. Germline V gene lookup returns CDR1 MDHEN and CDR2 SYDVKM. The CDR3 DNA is TGTGCCAGCAGCCCTCCCGGGACAGGGGTTGGCTACACCTTC. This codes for CASSPPGTGVGYTF.

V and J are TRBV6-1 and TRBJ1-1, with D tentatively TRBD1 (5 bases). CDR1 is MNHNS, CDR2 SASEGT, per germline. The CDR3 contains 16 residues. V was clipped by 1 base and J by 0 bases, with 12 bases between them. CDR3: CASSEGGYRMNTEAFF. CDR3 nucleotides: TGTGCCAGCAGTGAAGGGGGCTACCGAATGAACACTGAAGCTTTCTTT.

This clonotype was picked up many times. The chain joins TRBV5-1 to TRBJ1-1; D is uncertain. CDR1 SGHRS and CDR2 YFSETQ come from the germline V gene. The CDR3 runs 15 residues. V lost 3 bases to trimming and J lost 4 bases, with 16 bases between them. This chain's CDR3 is CASSSTGGEGTEAFF. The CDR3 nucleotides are TGCGCCAGCAGCTCAACCGGAGGAGAAGGCACTGAAGCTTTCTTT.

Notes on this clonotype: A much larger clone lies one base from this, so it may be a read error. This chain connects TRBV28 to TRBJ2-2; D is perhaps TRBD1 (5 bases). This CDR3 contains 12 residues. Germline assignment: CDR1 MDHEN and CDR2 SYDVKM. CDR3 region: CVSSPPGGELFF. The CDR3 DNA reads TGTGTCAGCAGTCCCCCAGGGGGGGAGCTGTTTTTT. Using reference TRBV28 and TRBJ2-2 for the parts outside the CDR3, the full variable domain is DVKVTQSSRYLVKRTGEKVFLECVQDMDHENMFWYRQDPGLGLRLIYFSYDVKMKEKGDIPEGYSVSREKKERFSLILESASTNQTSMYLCVSSPPGGELFFGEGSRLTVL.

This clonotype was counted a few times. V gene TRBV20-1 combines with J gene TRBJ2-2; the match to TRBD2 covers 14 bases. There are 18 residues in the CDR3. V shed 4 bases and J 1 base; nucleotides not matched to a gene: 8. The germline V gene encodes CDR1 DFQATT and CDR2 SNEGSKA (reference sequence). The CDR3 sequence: CSAIGTSGGTGNTGELFF. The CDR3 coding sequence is TGCAGTGCTATAGGGACTAGCGGGGGTACAGGGAACACCGGGGAGCTGTTTTTT.

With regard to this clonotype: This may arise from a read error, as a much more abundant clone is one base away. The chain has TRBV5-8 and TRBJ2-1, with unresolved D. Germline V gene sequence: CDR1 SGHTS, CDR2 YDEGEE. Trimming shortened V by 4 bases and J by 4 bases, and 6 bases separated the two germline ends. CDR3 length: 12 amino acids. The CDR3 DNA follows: TGTGCCAGCAGCCAGACTTACAATGAGCAGTTCTTC. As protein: CASSQTYNEQFF.

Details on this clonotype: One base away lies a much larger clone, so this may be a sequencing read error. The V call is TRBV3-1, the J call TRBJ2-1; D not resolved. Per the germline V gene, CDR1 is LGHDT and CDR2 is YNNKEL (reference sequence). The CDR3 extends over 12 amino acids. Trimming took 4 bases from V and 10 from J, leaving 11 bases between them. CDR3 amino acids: CASSRDRGEQFF. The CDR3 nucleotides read TGTGCCAGCAGCCGAGATCGAGGAGAGCAGTTCTTC.

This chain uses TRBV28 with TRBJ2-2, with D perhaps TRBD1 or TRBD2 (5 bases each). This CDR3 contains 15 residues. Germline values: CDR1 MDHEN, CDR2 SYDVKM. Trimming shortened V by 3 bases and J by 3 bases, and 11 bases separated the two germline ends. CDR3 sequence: CASSLHLGDTGELFF. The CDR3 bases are TGTGCCAGCAGTTTGCACTTGGGGGACACCGGGGAGCTGTTTTTT.

The CDR3 sequence is CASSIGDRGTGELFF. CDR3 coding DNA: TGTGCCAGTAGTATAGGGGACAGGGGAACCGGGGAGCTGTTTTTT. The gene calls are TRBV19 and TRBJ2-2; the match to TRBD1 covers 10 bases. This CDR3 comprises 15 residues. J was trimmed by 5 bases and V by 1 base; bases with no gene match: 1. Germline CDR1 reads LNHDA; CDR2 reads SQIVND (reference sequence).

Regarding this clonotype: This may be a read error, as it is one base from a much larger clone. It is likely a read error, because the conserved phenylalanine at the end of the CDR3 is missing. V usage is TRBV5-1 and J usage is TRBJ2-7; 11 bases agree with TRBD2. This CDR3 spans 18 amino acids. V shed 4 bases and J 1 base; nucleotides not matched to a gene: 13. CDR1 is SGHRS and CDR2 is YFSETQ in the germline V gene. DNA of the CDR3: TGCGCCAGCAGCCTGCACCTGGGACTAGCGGAGGGTTCCTACGAGCAGTACCTC. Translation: CASSLHLGLAEGSYEQYL.

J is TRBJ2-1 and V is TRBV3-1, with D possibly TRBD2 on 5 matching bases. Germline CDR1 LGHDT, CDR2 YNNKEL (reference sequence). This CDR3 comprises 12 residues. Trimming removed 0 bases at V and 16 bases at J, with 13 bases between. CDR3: CASSQDGGLEFF. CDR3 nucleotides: TGTGCCAGCAGCCAAGATGGAGGACTTGAATTCTTC.